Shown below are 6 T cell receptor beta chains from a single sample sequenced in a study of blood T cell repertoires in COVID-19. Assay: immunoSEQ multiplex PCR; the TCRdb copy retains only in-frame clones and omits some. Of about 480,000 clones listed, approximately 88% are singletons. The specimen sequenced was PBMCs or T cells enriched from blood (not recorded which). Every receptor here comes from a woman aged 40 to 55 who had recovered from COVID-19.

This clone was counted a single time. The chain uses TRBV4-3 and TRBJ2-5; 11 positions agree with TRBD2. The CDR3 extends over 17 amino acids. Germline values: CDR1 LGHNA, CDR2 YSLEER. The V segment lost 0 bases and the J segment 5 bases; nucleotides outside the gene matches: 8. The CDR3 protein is CASSQDVGTSGSETQYF. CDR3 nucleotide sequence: TGCGCCAGCAGCCAAGATGTCGGGACTAGCGGCAGTGAGACCCAGTACTTC.

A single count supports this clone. CDR3 sequence: CASLKREGAGEQFF. The DNA for the CDR3 is TGTGCCAGCCTTAAGCGGGAGGGGGCGGGTGAGCAGTTCTTC. The chain carries TRBV7-2 and TRBJ2-1; 10 bases line up with TRBD2. Trimming at V came to 8 bases and at J to 9 bases, leaving 10 bases not matched to a gene. The CDR3 has 14 residues. Germline lookup yields CDR1 SGHTA and CDR2 FQGNSA.

In DNA, the CDR3 is TGTGCCAGTAGTATTATGGGGGGAGTTTCTCCGTACAATGAGCAGTTCTTC. Protein sequence: CASSIMGGVSPYNEQFF. The genes are TRBV19 and TRBJ2-1, with D perhaps TRBD2 (6 bases). Trimming removed 3 bases from V and 4 bases from J, with 19 bases in between. Germline V gene data show CDR1 as LNHDA and CDR2 as SQIVND (reference sequence). The CDR3 loop spans 17 amino acids.

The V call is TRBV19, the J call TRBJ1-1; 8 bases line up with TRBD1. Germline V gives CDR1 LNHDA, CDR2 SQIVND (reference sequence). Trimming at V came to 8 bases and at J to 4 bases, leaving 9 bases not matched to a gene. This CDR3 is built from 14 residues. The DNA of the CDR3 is TGTGCCAGTTCACCAAGAACAGGGGGCACTGAAGCTTTCTTT. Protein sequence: CASSPRTGGTEAFF.

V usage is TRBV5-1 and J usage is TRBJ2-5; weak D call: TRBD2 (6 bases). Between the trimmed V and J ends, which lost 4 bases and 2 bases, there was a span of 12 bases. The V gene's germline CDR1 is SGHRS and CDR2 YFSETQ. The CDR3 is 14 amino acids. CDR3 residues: CASSPSGVQETQYF. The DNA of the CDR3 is TGCGCCAGCAGCCCCTCGGGGGTACAAGAGACCCAGTACTTC.

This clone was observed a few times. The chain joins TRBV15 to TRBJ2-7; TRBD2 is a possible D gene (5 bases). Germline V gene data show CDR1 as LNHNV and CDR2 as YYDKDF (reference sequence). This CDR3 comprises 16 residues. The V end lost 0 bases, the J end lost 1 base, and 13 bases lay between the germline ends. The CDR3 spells CATSRDQMGRSYEQYF. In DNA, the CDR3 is TGTGCCACCAGCAGAGATCAGATGGGGAGATCCTACGAGCAGTACTTC.